This TCR beta chain originates from a study of T-cell reconstitution after alpha-beta-depleted transplantation in children. The study's findings and limits: By one year post-transplant, T-cell counts and diversity largely arose from T cells that were newly produced.

Details on this clonotype: Its specificity is not known.

Germline CDR1 SGHTA, CDR2 FQGTGA. V was cut by 1 base and J by 8 bases, with 9 bases left in between. The CDR3 length is 13 residues. For TCRbeta, the library was prepared with unique molecular identifiers. Each CDR3 protein is one row after TCRdb ran MiXCR on the PCR reads. The sample yields 250,000 to 300,000 distinct CDR3 sequences, over 7% seen once. Here the sequenced sample was peripheral blood, taken 360 days after TCRalphabeta/CD19-depleted stem cell transplant. The gene calls are TRBV7-3 and TRBJ2-1, with a tentative D call TRBD2 (6 bases). The TCR comes from a female patient aged 2-10 years who had a stem cell transplant for Fanconi anemia, so the T cells may come from the graft donor. This CDR3 is CASSLSGVDEQFF. Here the CDR3 DNA reads TGTGCCAGCAGCTTAAGCGGGGTCGATGAGCAGTTCTTC.